This T cell receptor beta chain was documented in a study of early T cells in non-severe SARS-CoV-2 infection. Study at large: The study sequenced bulk RNA from unsorted whole blood, with chains unpaired. Study findings and constraints: Database matching using VDJdb favored anti-spike CD8 responses, with private and CD4 specificities left missing.

This clonotype has a count of ten or more. Its antigen is not identified. V lost 3 bases, J lost 2 bases, and 11 bases stayed unmatched. The length of the CDR3 is 17 residues. Looked up from germline, CDR1 is SGHAT and CDR2 is FQNNGV. Individual cDNA molecules were tagged with unique molecular identifiers. TCRdb re-called the 5' RACE reads with MiXCR, one entry per CDR3 protein. The data contain about 26,000 distinct CDR3 sequences, approximately 4.6% of them singletons. What was sequenced was whole blood. This receptor was identified in an adult who was a healthcare worker with PCR-confirmed SARS-CoV-2 infection or an uninfected control (not recorded which). This rearrangement joins TRBV11-2 to TRBJ2-7; 9 positions agree with TRBD2. The CDR3 loop is CASSLASPTSGTYEQYF. The CDR3 nucleotides read TGTGCCAGCAGCTTGGCTTCTCCGACTAGCGGCACCTACGAGCAGTACTTC.